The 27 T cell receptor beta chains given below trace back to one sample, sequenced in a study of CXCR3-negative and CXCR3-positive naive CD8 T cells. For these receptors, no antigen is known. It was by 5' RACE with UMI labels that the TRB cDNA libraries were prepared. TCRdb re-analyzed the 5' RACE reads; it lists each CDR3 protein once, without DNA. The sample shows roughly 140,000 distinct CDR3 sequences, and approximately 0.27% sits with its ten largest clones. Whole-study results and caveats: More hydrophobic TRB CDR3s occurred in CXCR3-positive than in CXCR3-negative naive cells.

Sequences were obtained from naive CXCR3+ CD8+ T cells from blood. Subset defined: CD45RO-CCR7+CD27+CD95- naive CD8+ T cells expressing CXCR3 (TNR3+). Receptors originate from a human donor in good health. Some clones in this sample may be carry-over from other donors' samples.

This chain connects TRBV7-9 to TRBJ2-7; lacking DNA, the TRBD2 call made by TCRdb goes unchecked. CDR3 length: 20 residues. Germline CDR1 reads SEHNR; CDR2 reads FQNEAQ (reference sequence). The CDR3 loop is CASSLSLGGLTSGGPYEQYF.

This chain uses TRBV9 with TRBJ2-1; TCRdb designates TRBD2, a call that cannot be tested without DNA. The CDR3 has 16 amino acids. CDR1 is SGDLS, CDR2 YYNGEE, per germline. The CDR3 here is CASSMSGRASYNEQFF.

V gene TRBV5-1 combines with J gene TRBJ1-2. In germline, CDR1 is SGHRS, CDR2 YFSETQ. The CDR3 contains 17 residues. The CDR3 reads CASSLDGPGTTIGGYTF. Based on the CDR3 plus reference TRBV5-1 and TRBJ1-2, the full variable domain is KAGVTQTPRYLIKTRGQQVTLSCSPISGHRSVSWYQQTPGQGLQFLFEYFSETQRNKGNFPGRFSGRQFSNSRSEMNVSTLELGDSALYLCASSLDGPGTTIGGYTFGSGTRLTVV.

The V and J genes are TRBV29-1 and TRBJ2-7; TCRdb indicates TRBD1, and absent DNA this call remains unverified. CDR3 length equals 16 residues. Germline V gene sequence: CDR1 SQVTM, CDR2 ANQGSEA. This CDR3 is CSVGAGGQGGVYEQYF.

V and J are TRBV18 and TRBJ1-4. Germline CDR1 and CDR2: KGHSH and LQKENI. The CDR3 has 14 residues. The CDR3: CASSPPIGEEKLFF.

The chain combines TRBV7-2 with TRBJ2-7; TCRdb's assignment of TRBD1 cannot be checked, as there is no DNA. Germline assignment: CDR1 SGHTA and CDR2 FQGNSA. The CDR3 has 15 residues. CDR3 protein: CASSLSRDSRYEQYF.

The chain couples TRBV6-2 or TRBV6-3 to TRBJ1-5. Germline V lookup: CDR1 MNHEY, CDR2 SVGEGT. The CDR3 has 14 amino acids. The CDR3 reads CASSDWTGNQPQHF.

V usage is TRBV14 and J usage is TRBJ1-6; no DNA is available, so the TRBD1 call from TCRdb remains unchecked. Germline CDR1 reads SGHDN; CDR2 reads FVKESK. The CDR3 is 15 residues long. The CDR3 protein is CASSQVGGSNSPLHF.

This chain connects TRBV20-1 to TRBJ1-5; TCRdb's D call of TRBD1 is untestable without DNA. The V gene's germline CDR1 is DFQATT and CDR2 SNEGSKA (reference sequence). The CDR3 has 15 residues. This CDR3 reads CSAVDGQGRDQPQHF.

The CDR3 loop is CASSMVPGSTEAFF. The genes are TRBV19 and TRBJ1-1. Germline assignment: CDR1 LNHDA and CDR2 SQIVND (reference sequence). The CDR3 is 14 residues long. The full variable domain, rest sourced from reference TRBV19 and TRBJ1-1, is DGGITQSPKYLFRKEGQNVTLSCEQNLNHDAMYWYRQDPGQGLRLIYYSQIVNDFQKGDIAEGYSVSREKKESFPLTVTSAQKNPTAFYLCASSMVPGSTEAFFGQGTRLTVV.

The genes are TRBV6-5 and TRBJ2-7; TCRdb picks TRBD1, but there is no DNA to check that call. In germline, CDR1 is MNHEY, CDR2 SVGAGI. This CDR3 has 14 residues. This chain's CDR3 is CASSSGTGLLEQYF.

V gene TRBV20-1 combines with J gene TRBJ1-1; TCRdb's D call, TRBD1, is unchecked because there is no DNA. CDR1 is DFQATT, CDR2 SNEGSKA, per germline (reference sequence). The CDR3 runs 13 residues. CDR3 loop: CSATWAGGTEAFF.

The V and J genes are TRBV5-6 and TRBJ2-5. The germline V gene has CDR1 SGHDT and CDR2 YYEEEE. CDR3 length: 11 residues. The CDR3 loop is CASSLAGFQHF.

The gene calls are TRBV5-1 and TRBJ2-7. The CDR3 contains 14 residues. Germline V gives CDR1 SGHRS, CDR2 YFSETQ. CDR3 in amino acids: CASSLIDGFDEQYF.

The CDR3 sequence is CASSPTSSYNEQFF. The chain carries TRBV7-3 and TRBJ2-1. This CDR3 has 14 residues. Germline CDR1 is SGHTA and CDR2 is FQGTGA.

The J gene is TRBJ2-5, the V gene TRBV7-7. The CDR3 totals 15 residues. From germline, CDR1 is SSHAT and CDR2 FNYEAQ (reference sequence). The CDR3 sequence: CASSPEVGYQETQYF.

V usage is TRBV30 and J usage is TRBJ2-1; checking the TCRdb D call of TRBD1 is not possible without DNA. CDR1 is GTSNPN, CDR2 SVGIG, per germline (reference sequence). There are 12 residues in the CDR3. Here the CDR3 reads CAWKGLGNEQFF.

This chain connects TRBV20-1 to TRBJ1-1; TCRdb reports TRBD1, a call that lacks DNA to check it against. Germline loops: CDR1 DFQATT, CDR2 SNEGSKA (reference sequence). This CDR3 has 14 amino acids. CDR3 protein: CSAPGTGGNTEAFF.

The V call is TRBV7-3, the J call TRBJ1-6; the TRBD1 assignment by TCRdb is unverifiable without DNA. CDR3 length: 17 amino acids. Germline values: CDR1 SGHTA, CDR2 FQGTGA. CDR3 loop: CASSRTEKGVKSSPLHF.

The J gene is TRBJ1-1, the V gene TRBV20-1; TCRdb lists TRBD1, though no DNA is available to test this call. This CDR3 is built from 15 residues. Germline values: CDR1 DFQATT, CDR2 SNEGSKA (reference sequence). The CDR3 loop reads CSARPQTVRSTEAFF.

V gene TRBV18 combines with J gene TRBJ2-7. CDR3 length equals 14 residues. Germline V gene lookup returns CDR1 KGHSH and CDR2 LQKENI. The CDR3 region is CASSPDDLGNEQYF. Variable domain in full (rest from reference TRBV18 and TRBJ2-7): NAGVMQNPRHLVRRRGQEARLRCSPMKGHSHVYWYRQLPEEGLKFMVYLQKENIIDESGMPKERFSAEFPKEGPSILRIQQVVRGDSAAYFCASSPDDLGNEQYFGPGTRLTVT.

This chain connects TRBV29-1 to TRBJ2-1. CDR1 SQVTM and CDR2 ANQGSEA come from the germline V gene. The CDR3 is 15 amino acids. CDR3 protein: CSVETSRAQINEQFF.

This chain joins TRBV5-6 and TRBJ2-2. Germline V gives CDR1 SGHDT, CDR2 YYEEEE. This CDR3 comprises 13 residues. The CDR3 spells CASTPPNTGELFF.

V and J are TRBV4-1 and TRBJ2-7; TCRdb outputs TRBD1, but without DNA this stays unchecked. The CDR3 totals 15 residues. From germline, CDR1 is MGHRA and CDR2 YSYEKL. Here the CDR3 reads CASSQVTGSYYEQYF.

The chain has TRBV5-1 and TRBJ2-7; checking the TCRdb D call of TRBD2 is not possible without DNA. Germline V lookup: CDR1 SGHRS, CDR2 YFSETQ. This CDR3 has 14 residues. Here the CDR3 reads CASSLGQANYEQYF.

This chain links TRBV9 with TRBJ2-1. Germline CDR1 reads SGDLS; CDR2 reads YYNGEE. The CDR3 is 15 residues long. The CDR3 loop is CASSVAGKSINEQFF.

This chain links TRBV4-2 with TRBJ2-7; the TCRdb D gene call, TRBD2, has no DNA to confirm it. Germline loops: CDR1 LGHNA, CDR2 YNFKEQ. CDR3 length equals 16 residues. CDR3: CASSQPLAGETYEQYF.